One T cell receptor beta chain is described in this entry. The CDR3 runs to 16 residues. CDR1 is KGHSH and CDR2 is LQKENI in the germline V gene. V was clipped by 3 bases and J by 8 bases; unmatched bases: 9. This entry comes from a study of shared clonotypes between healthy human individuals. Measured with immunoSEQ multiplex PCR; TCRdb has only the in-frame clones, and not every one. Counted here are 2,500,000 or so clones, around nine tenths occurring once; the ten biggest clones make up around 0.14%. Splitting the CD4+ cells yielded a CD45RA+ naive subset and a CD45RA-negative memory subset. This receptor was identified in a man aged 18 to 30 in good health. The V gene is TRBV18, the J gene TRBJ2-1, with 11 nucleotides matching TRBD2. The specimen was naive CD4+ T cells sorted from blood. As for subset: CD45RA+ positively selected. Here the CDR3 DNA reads TGTGCCAGCTCACCTACCATAGCGGGAGGGCCCTATGAGCAGTTCTTC. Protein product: CASSPTIAGGPYEQFF. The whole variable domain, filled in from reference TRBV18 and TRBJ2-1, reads NAGVMQNPRHLVRRRGQEARLRCSPMKGHSHVYWYRQLPEEGLKFMVYLQKENIIDESGMPKERFSAEFPKEGPSILRIQQVVRGDSAAYFCASSPTIAGGPYEQFFGPGTRLTVL.